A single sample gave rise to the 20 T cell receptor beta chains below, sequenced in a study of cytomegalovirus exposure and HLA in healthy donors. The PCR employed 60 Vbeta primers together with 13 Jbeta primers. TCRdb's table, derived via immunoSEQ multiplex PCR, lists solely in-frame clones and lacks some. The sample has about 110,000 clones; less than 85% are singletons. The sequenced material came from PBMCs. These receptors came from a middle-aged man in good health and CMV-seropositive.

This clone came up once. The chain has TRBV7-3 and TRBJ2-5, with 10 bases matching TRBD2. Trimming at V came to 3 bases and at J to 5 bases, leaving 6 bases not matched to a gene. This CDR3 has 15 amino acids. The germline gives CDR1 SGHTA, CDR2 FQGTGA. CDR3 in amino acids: CASSFRSGGPETQYF. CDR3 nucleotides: TGTGCCAGCAGCTTCCGTAGCGGGGGGCCTGAGACCCAGTACTTC.

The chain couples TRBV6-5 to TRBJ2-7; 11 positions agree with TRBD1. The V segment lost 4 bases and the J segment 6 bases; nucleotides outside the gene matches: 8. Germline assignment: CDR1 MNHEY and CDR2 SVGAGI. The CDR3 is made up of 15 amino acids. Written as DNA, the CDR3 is TGTGCCAGCAGTTTTTCCGGACAGGGGGCAAGCGAGCAGTACTTC. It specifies CASSFSGQGASEQYF.

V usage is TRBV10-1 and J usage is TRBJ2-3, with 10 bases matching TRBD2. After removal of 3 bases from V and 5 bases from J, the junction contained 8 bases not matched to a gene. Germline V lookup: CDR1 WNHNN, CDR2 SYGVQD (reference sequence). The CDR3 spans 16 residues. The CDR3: CASSEASGSGGDTQYF. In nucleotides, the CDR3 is TGCGCCAGCAGTGAAGCTAGCGGGAGTGGCGGAGATACGCAGTATTTT.

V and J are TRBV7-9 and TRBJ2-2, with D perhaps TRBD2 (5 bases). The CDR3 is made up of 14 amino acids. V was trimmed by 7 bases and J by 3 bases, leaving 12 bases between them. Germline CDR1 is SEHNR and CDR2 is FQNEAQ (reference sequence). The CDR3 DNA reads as TGTGCCAGCACGTCGGAGGTGGACACCGGGGAGCTGTTTTTT. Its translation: CASTSEVDTGELFF.

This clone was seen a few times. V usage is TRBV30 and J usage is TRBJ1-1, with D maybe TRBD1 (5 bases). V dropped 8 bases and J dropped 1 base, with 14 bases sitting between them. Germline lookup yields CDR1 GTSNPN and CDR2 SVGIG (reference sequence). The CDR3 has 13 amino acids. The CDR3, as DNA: TGTGCCGGAGCAAGGACACGGAACACTGAAGCTTTCTTT. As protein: CAGARTRNTEAFF.

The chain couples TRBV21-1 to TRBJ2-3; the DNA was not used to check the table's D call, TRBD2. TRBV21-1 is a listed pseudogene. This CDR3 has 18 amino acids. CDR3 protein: CASSVWLTGVESTDTQYF. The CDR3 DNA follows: TGTGCCAGCAGCGTATGGCTGACCGGGGTGGAGTCCACAGATACGCAGTATTTT.

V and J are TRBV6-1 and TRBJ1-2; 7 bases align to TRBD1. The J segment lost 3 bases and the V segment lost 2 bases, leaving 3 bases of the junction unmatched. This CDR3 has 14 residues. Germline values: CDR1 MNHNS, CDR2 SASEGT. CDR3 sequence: CASSENRGYYGYTF. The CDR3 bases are TGTGCCAGCAGTGAAAACAGGGGTTACTATGGCTACACCTTC.

In nucleotides, the CDR3 is TGTGCCAGCAGCCCGACACCCCGAGGAGGCGAGCAGTACTTC. It yields the protein CASSPTPRGGEQYF. The chain couples TRBV9 to TRBJ2-7; a weak D match, TRBD2 (5 bases). Germline CDR1 SGDLS, CDR2 YYNGEE. The V and J ends lost 4 bases and 6 bases respectively, with 17 bases between them. CDR3 length: 14 amino acids.

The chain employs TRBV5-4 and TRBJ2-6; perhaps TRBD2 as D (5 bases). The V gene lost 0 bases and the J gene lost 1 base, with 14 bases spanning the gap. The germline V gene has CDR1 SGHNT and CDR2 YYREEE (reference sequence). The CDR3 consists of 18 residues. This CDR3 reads CASSLAAGAGSGANVLTF. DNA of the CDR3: TGTGCCAGCAGCTTGGCCGCGGGCGCTGGGTCTGGGGCCAACGTCCTGACTTTC. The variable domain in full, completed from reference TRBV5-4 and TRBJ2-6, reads ETGVTQSPTHLIKTRGQQVTLRCSSQSGHNTVSWYQQALGQGPQFIFQYYREEENGRGNFPPRFSGLQFPNYSSELNVNALELDDSALYLCASSLAAGAGSGANVLTFGAGSRLTVL.

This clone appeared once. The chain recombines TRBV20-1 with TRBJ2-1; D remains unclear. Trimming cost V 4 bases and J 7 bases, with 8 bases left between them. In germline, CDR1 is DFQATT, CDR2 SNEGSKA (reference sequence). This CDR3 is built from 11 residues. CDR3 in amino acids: CSATLRNEQFF. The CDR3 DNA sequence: TGCAGTGCTACCCTCAGAAATGAGCAGTTCTTC.

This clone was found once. This CDR3 reads CAWRGLQVKSYEQYF. As DNA, the CDR3 is TGTGCCTGGAGAGGTCTCCAGGTTAAATCCTACGAGCAGTACTTC. The rearrangement joins TRBV30 to TRBJ2-7; no clear D. This CDR3 has 15 amino acids. Germline values: CDR1 GTSNPN, CDR2 SVGIG (reference sequence). The V gene lost 3 bases and the J gene lost 1 base, with 16 bases spanning the gap.

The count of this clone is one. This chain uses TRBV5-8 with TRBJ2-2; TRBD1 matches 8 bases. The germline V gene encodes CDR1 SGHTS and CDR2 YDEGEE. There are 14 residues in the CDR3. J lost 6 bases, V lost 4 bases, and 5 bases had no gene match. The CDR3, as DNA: TGTGCCAGCAGCCCCCAGGGGGCGTCCGGGGAGCTGTTTTTT. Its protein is CASSPQGASGELFF.

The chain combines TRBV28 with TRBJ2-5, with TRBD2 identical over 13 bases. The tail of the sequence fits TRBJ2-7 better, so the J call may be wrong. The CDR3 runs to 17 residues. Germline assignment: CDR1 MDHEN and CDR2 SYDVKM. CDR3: CASSPIGTSGASYEQYF. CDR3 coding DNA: TGTGCCAGCAGTCCTATCGGGACTAGCGGGGCGTCCTACGAGCAGTACTTC.

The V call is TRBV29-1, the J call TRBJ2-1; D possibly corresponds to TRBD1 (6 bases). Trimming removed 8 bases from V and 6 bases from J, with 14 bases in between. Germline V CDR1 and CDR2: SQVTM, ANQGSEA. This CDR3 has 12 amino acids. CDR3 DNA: TGCAGCCCCGCCCGGGACATCAATGAGCAGTTCTTC. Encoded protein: CSPARDINEQFF.

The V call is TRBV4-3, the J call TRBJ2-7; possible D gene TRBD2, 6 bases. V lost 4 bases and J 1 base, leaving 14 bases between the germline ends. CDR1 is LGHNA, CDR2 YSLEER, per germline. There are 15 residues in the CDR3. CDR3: CASSLGLGGSYEQYF. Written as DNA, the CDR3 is TGCGCCAGCAGCCTGGGTCTTGGGGGGTCCTACGAGCAGTACTTC.

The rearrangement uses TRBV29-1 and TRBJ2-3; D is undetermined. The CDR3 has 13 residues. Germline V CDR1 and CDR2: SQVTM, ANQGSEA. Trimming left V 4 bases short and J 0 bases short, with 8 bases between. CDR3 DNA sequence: TGCAGCGTTGTTCCTCAGAGCACAGATACGCAGTATTTT. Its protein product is CSVVPQSTDTQYF.

The CDR3 DNA reads as TGCGCCAGCAGCTTGGGACTAGCAGATACGCAGTATTTT. This sequence encodes CASSLGLADTQYF. The chain carries TRBV5-1 and TRBJ2-3, with D tentatively TRBD2 (6 bases). The CDR3 extends over 13 amino acids. Trimming removed 0 bases from V and 4 bases from J, with 6 bases in between. Germline V gene data show CDR1 as SGHRS and CDR2 as YFSETQ.

This CDR3 is CAWRQNANTGELFF. CDR3 in DNA: TGTGCCTGGAGACAAAACGCGAACACCGGGGAGCTGTTTTTT. The V and J genes are TRBV30 and TRBJ2-2, with D uncertain. The CDR3 covers 14 residues. V lost 3 bases, J lost 0 bases, and 8 bases lay in between. Per germline, CDR1 GTSNPN and CDR2 SVGIG (reference sequence).

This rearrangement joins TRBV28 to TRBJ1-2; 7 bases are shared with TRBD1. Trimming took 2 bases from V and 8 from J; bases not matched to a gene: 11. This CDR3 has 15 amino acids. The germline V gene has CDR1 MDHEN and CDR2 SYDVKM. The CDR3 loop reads CASSLGYGQGEGYTF. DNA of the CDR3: TGTGCCAGCAGTTTAGGATATGGCCAGGGGGAAGGCTACACCTTC.

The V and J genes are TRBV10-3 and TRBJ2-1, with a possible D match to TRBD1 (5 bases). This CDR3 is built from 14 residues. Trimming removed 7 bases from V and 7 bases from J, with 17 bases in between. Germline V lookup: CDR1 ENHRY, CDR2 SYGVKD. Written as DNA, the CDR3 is TGTGCCATCAATCCAGATAGGGGCGTAAATGAGCAGTTCTTC. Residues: CAINPDRGVNEQFF.